These 32 T cell receptor beta chains were all obtained from the same sample, sequenced in a study of neurological immune-mediated disorders. TCRdb reanalysed the 5' RACE reads using MiXCR and keeps one entry per CDR3 protein. The sample consists of some 57,000 distinct CDR3 sequences, 4.5% to 5.5% of them appearing once. The sequencing input was PBMCs. The receptors stem from a woman aged 45-65 years with multiple sclerosis.

This clonotype was seen at least ten times. V is TRBV5-1 and J is TRBJ1-2, with a tentative D call TRBD1 (5 bases). Germline lookup yields CDR1 SGHRS and CDR2 YFSETQ. V dropped 3 bases and J dropped 2 bases, with 5 bases sitting between them. The CDR3 length is 12 residues. CDR3 amino acids: CASSWGNYGYTF. The CDR3 bases are TGCGCCAGCAGCTGGGGCAACTATGGCTACACCTTC.

This clonotype was counted at least ten times. The chain has TRBV18 and TRBJ2-7; TRBD1 aligns across 8 bases. The CDR3 contains 16 residues. Per the germline V gene, CDR1 is KGHSH and CDR2 is LQKENI. V lost 5 bases to trimming and J lost 3 bases; unmatched junction nucleotides: 12. Written as DNA, the CDR3 is TGTGCCAGCTCAAAATTGACAGGGGTGAACTACTACGAGCAGTACTTC. This codes for CASSKLTGVNYYEQYF.

The J gene is TRBJ2-2, the V gene TRBV5-1; D perhaps matches TRBD1 (5 bases). Germline loops: CDR1 SGHRS, CDR2 YFSETQ. This CDR3 has 14 amino acids. Trimming pared 1 base from V and 6 bases from J, leaving 10 bases between. CDR3 sequence: CASSLQGSPGELFF. CDR3 DNA sequence: TGCGCCAGCAGCTTGCAGGGAAGTCCCGGGGAGCTGTTTTTT. Based on the CDR3 plus reference TRBV5-1 and TRBJ2-2, the full variable domain is KAGVTQTPRYLIKTRGQQVTLSCSPISGHRSVSWYQQTPGQGLQFLFEYFSETQRNKGNFPGRFSGRQFSNSRSEMNVSTLELGDSALYLCASSLQGSPGELFFGEGSRLTVL.

In its sample, this clonotype was seen many times. V and J are TRBV9 and TRBJ1-2; TRBD1 might be the D (5 bases). CDR3 size: 15 residues. Germline CDR1 is SGDLS and CDR2 is YYNGEE. Trimming removed 3 bases at V and 5 bases at J, with 17 bases between. The CDR3 DNA is TGTGCCAGCAGCGACGAGGGGCCGAGACGTTATGGCTACACCTTC. As protein: CASSDEGPRRYGYTF.

This clonotype was observed at least ten times. This rearrangement joins TRBV5-8 to TRBJ2-1; D possibly corresponds to TRBD1 (5 bases). V shed 2 bases and J shed 4 bases, with 10 bases lying between them. The length of the CDR3 is 14 residues. From germline, CDR1 is SGHTS and CDR2 YDEGEE. In DNA form, the CDR3 reads TGTGCCAGCAGCTTAGGGGAACCATACAATGAGCAGTTCTTC. This codes for CASSLGEPYNEQFF. The full variable domain, in which reference TRBV5-8 and TRBJ2-1 provide the parts outside the CDR3, is EAGVTQSPTHLIKTRGQQATLRCSPISGHTSVYWYQQALGLGLQFLLWYDEGEERNRGNFPPRFSGRQFPNYSSELNVNALELEDSALYLCASSLGEPYNEQFFGPGTRLTVL.

As to this clonotype: A much larger clone lies a single base off, so this may be a read error. The V gene is TRBV4-1, the J gene TRBJ2-5; D is undetermined. From germline, CDR1 is MGHRA and CDR2 YSYEKL. V lost 0 bases and J lost 3, with 11 bases in between. The CDR3 is made up of 15 amino acids. The CDR3 coding sequence is TGCGCCAGCAGCCAAGAGGGAATAGGAGAAGAGACCCAGTACTTC. Amino acid sequence: CASSQEGIGEETQYF.

This clonotype rates as medium-sized. V gene TRBV20-1 combines with J gene TRBJ2-7, with D uncertain. V was shortened by 4 bases and J by 2 bases, with 15 bases between the two germline ends. Germline V gene sequence: CDR1 DFQATT, CDR2 SNEGSKA (reference sequence). The CDR3 extends over 14 amino acids. This CDR3 is CSATGSQTPYEQYF. The CDR3 DNA reads TGCAGTGCTACTGGTAGCCAAACCCCCTACGAGCAGTACTTC.

This clonotype was observed at least ten times. The chain employs TRBV3-1 and TRBJ2-6; D is undetermined. Germline loops: CDR1 LGHDT, CDR2 YNNKEL (reference sequence). The CDR3 spans 18 residues. With 0 bases removed from V and 0 bases from J, the gap between germline ends came to 12 bases. In DNA form, the CDR3 reads TGTGCCAGCAGCCAAGATCTACAGTCCCTCTCTGGGGCCAACGTCCTGACTTTC. It is translated as CASSQDLQSLSGANVLTF.

This clonotype was found many times. The DNA of the CDR3 is TGTGCCAGCAGTGAGGGGACTAGCGGGGAAGAGTACTTC. Protein: CASSEGTSGEEYF. This chain joins TRBV25-1 and TRBJ2-7; 13 positions match TRBD2. Germline CDR1 and CDR2: MGHDK and SYGVNS. The CDR3 loop spans 13 amino acids. The V and J ends lost 3 bases and 11 bases, in that order; junction bases with no gene match: 4.

This clonotype was detected ten times or more. The V and J genes are TRBV4-3 and TRBJ1-1; D remains unclear. Germline V lookup: CDR1 LGHNA, CDR2 YSLEER. This CDR3 contains 15 residues. Trimming removed 5 bases at V and 1 base at J, with 14 bases between. The CDR3 is CASSYWFQENTEAFF. The DNA of the CDR3 is TGCGCCAGCAGCTATTGGTTCCAGGAGAACACTGAAGCTTTCTTT.

This clonotype was detected many times. This rearrangement joins TRBV5-1 to TRBJ2-5; 9 nucleotides line up with TRBD1. The CDR3 totals 14 residues. V lost 7 bases, J lost 5 bases, and 9 bases stayed unmatched. Germline V gives CDR1 SGHRS, CDR2 YFSETQ. The CDR3 region is CASRTTGGVETQYF. CDR3 sequence (DNA): TGCGCCAGCCGGACGACAGGGGGAGTGGAGACCCAGTACTTC.

This clonotype was detected many times. This sequence joins TRBV20-1 and TRBJ2-1; D is uncertain. The CDR3 loop spans 12 amino acids. Per germline, CDR1 DFQATT and CDR2 SNEGSKA (reference sequence). V lost 0 bases and J 4 bases, leaving 4 bases between the germline ends. CDR3 protein: CSARESYNEQFF. The CDR3 nucleotides read TGCAGTGCTAGAGAGTCTTACAATGAGCAGTTCTTC.

This clonotype has a count of ten or more. The CDR3 spells CASSPGTRADTQYF. As DNA, the CDR3 is TGCGCCAGCAGCCCCGGTACCCGCGCAGATACGCAGTATTTT. This chain joins TRBV5-1 and TRBJ2-3, with unresolved D. Germline V gene data show CDR1 as SGHRS and CDR2 as YFSETQ. The V end was cut by 4 bases, the J end by 4 bases, with 13 bases between. CDR3 size: 14 residues.

This clonotype was detected many times. The J gene is TRBJ2-7, the V gene TRBV7-9, with D unresolved. This CDR3 has 13 amino acids. V lost 5 bases to trimming and J lost 3 bases, with 11 bases between them. Germline assignment: CDR1 SEHNR and CDR2 FQNEAQ (reference sequence). The DNA of the CDR3 is TGTGCCAGCAGCACTAACCACATCTACGAGCAGTACTTC. Its protein product is CASSTNHIYEQYF.

This clonotype was picked up many times. The V gene is TRBV5-1, the J gene TRBJ2-1, with 7 bases that match TRBD2. Germline assignment: CDR1 SGHRS and CDR2 YFSETQ. V was pared by 0 bases and J by 2 bases, with 2 bases of the junction left unmatched. The CDR3 loop spans 15 amino acids. The CDR3 DNA reads TGCGCCAGCAGCTTGGAAGGGAGGGCCTACAATGAGCAGTTCTTC. Its translation: CASSLEGRAYNEQFF.

This clonotype appeared many times. The chain has TRBV6-6 and TRBJ2-3, with 11 bases that match TRBD2. The V and J ends lost 5 bases and 4 bases, in that order; junction bases with no gene match: 5. The CDR3 has 15 residues. Germline V lookup: CDR1 MNHNY, CDR2 SVGAGI (reference sequence). CDR3 loop: CASSPTSGGADTQYF. The CDR3 DNA is TGTGCCAGCAGTCCAACTAGCGGGGGAGCAGATACGCAGTATTTT.

This clonotype was detected ten times or more. The J gene is TRBJ2-5, the V gene TRBV4-1; D ambiguous. The V gene lost 2 bases and the J gene lost 5 bases, with 9 bases spanning the gap. The CDR3 has 13 amino acids. The germline gives CDR1 MGHRA, CDR2 YSYEKL. CDR3 bases: TGCGCCAGCAGCCAATCCCCGGTGGAGACCCAGTACTTC. Translating it yields CASSQSPVETQYF.

This clonotype was found many times. V is TRBV7-3 and J is TRBJ2-6; D call uncertain. V lost 5 bases and J lost 5, with 7 bases in between. There are 13 residues in the CDR3. Germline V gene sequence: CDR1 SGHTA, CDR2 FQGTGA. The CDR3 is CASSPPWANVLTF. CDR3 nucleotide sequence: TGTGCCAGCAGCCCCCCCTGGGCCAACGTCCTGACTTTC. Full variable domain (missing parts from reference TRBV7-3 and TRBJ2-6): GAGVSQTPSNKVTEKGKYVELRCDPISGHTALYWYRQSLGQGPEFLIYFQGTGAADDSGLPNDRFFAVRPEGSVSTLKIQRTERGDSAVYLCASSPPWANVLTFGAGSRLTVL.

The table lists this clonotype with many counts. The genes are TRBV12-3 or TRBV12-4 and TRBJ1-1, with 10 bases lining up with TRBD1. The CDR3 length is 18 residues. The V segment lost 3 bases and the J segment 0 bases; nucleotides outside the gene matches: 10. CDR3 sequence: CASSLTFGTGDLNTEAFF. CDR3 in DNA: TGTGCCAGCAGTTTGACTTTCGGGACAGGGGACCTGAACACTGAAGCTTTCTTT.

This clonotype occurred many times. The gene calls are TRBV20-1 and TRBJ1-2; D possibly corresponds to TRBD1 (6 bases). The CDR3 extends over 16 amino acids. The V end lost 0 bases, the J end lost 1 base, and 15 bases lay between the germline ends. Germline loops: CDR1 DFQATT, CDR2 SNEGSKA (reference sequence). CDR3 sequence reads: CSARDQQTGHNYGYTF. CDR3 bases: TGCAGTGCTAGAGACCAACAGACAGGCCATAACTATGGCTACACCTTC.

This clonotype was counted between two and nine times. This chain connects TRBV18 to TRBJ1-1; D not certain. The V end lost 6 bases, the J end lost 0 bases, and 14 bases lay between the germline ends. The CDR3 length is 15 residues. CDR1 is KGHSH, CDR2 LQKENI, per germline. The CDR3 nucleotides read TGTGCCAGCTCCCAACCGACAAGGGTGAACACTGAAGCTTTCTTT. This gives the protein CASSQPTRVNTEAFF. Supplemented by reference TRBV18 and TRBJ1-1, the full variable domain reads NAGVMQNPRHLVRRRGQEARLRCSPMKGHSHVYWYRQLPEEGLKFMVYLQKENIIDESGMPKERFSAEFPKEGPSILRIQQVVRGDSAAYFCASSQPTRVNTEAFFGQGTRLTVV.

This clonotype was picked up many times. This chain links TRBV7-8 with TRBJ2-1, with 10 bases identical to TRBD2. Germline lookup yields CDR1 SGHVS and CDR2 FQNEAQ. This CDR3 spans 16 amino acids. With 5 bases clipped from V and 4 bases from J, the junction kept 8 bases outside the gene matches. This CDR3 is CASSPLSGGRYNEQFF. As DNA, the CDR3 is TGTGCCAGCAGCCCCCTTAGCGGGGGGCGATACAATGAGCAGTTCTTC.

This clonotype appeared many times. The genes are TRBV7-9 and TRBJ1-6, with D possibly being TRBD1 (5 bases). Trimming stripped 5 bases from V and 7 bases from J, with 9 bases between. Germline loops: CDR1 SEHNR, CDR2 FQNEAQ (reference sequence). This CDR3 is 13 amino acids long. This chain's CDR3 is CASSETGNSPLHF. CDR3 DNA: TGTGCCAGCAGCGAAACAGGAAATTCACCCCTCCACTTT.

This clonotype was detected many times. In DNA form, the CDR3 reads TGTGCCAGCAGTGAAGCGGGGGGCAGCACAGATACGCAGTATTTT. It yields the protein CASSEAGGSTDTQYF. The J gene is TRBJ2-3, the V gene TRBV6-4; 9 nucleotides line up with TRBD2. The junction had 1 base not matched to a gene; V was cut back by 3 bases and J by 0 bases. CDR1 is MRHNA, CDR2 SNTAGT, per germline. CDR3 size: 15 residues.

This clonotype was detected ten times or more. The V and J genes are TRBV5-6 and TRBJ2-2; TRBD1 agrees at 9 bases. From germline, CDR1 is SGHDT and CDR2 YYEEEE. CDR3 length: 15 amino acids. Losses at the gene ends were 3 bases for V and 7 bases for J; bases not matched to a gene: 7. CDR3 bases: TGTGCCAGCAGCTGGGGGGACAGGGAGGTCGGGGAGCTGTTTTTT. Protein product: CASSWGDREVGELFF.

This sequence joins TRBV5-1 and TRBJ2-3; weak D call: TRBD2 (6 bases). The length of the CDR3 is 15 residues. Germline-derived CDR1 and CDR2 are SGHRS and YFSETQ. V gave up 4 bases and J gave up 3 bases, with 15 bases separating them. The CDR3 spells CASSPSAEGTDTQYF. The CDR3 bases are TGCGCCAGCAGCCCCTCAGCGGAGGGAACAGATACGCAGTATTTT.

This clonotype has a count of ten or more. This chain links TRBV28 with TRBJ2-7, with TRBD2 matching 7 bases. This CDR3 has 14 amino acids. CDR1 and CDR2 from the germline V gene are MDHEN and SYDVKM. V shed 3 bases, J shed 3 bases, and the junction held 5 bases outside the gene matches. The CDR3 region is CASSLTAGNYEQYF. DNA for the CDR3: TGTGCCAGCAGTTTGACAGCGGGGAACTACGAGCAGTACTTC.

This clonotype was counted ten times or more. The rearrangement links TRBV6-2 or TRBV6-3 to TRBJ1-5, with D possibly matching TRBD1 (6 bases). The CDR3 totals 13 residues. Trimming took 8 bases from V and 10 from J, leaving 18 bases between them. Germline V gene lookup returns CDR1 MNHEY and CDR2 SVGEGT. CDR3 residues: CASGRAGDGPQHF. The CDR3 DNA reads TGTGCCAGCGGTAGGGCAGGGGATGGTCCCCAGCATTTT.

This clonotype has at least ten counts. The chain links TRBV28 to TRBJ2-7; either TRBD1 or TRBD2 may supply D (5 bases each). Germline lookup yields CDR1 MDHEN and CDR2 SYDVKM. This CDR3 region has 16 residues. Trimming removed 3 bases from V and 1 base from J, with 16 bases in between. The DNA of the CDR3 is TGTGCCAGCAGTTTTCTGAGGGGTTCGGGATCCTACGAGCAGTACTTC. This translates into CASSFLRGSGSYEQYF.

This clonotype turned up a few times. The chain links TRBV10-2 to TRBJ1-2; D possibly corresponds to TRBD1 (5 bases). The CDR3 is made up of 12 amino acids. Germline assignment: CDR1 WSHSY and CDR2 SAAADI. Trimming removed 8 bases at V and 7 bases at J, with 14 bases between. CDR3 sequence (DNA): TGCGCCAGCGGACAAGGGGAGAGTGGCTACACCTTC. It translates to CASGQGESGYTF.

CDR3 loop: CAISESDQGGSYGYTF. For the CDR3, the DNA is TGTGCCATCAGTGAGTCGGACCAGGGGGGCAGCTATGGCTACACCTTC. The chain uses TRBV10-3 and TRBJ1-2, with TRBD1 identical over 7 bases. This CDR3 has 16 amino acids. V shed 0 bases and J 4 bases; nucleotides not matched to a gene: 8. Germline V CDR1 and CDR2: ENHRY, SYGVKD.

This clonotype has ten or more counts. The chain carries TRBV3-1 and TRBJ2-5, with D possibly matching TRBD2 (6 bases). Germline assignment: CDR1 LGHDT and CDR2 YNNKEL (reference sequence). The CDR3 is 14 residues long. V was trimmed by 0 bases and J by 5 bases, leaving 10 bases between them. The DNA for the CDR3 is TGTGCCAGCAGCCAAGATAAGGGACTGGAGACCCAGTACTTC. Amino acids: CASSQDKGLETQYF.